This T cell receptor (beta chain) originates from a study of T cells after yellow fever vaccination. Study outcomes and limitations: Clones that expanded after primary vaccination mostly reappeared after the booster (over 95% CD4, approximately 89% CD8). A small proportion of clonotypes was detected in both the CD4 and CD8 compartments.

Concerning this clonotype: Its antigen is as yet unknown.

The CDR3 length is 14 residues. The germline V gene has CDR1 SQVTM and CDR2 ANQGSEA. Trimming shortened V by 0 bases and J by 2 bases, and 8 bases separated the two germline ends. TCRdb reprocessed the 5' RACE reads with MiXCR, giving one entry per CDR3 protein. The sample includes some 160,000 distinct CDR3 sequences, over 7% seen only once; the top ten take about 40%. The sequencing here drew on CD8+ T cells sorted from PBMCs, taken 45 days after the yellow fever booster vaccination. The receptor was isolated from a young man who received the YFV17D yellow fever vaccine. The chain carries TRBV29-1 and TRBJ1-3, with D possibly matching TRBD1 (5 bases). DNA of the CDR3: TGCAGCGTTGAAGACCCGGGGGCTGGAAACACCATATATTTT. It yields the protein CSVEDPGAGNTIYF.